This T cell receptor (beta chain) was sequenced in a study of control samples from healthy donors and cancer patients. The data were produced by immunoSEQ multiplex PCR, yet TCRdb's version contains in-frame clones alone and is incomplete. The sample lists some 120,000 clones, 85% to 90% occurring once. The source material was blood. The clonotype comes from a woman in her seventies in good health.

The CDR3: CASSLDAFGNTIYF. The CDR3, as DNA: TGTGCCAGCAGCTTAGATGCTTTTGGAAACACCATATATTTT. The chain employs TRBV11-2 and TRBJ1-3; D is undetermined. The germline gives CDR1 SGHAT, CDR2 FQNNGV. This CDR3 contains 14 residues. With 0 bases removed from V and 3 bases from J, the gap between germline ends came to 6 bases.